The 26 T cell receptor beta chains below all came from one sample that was sequenced in a study of T cells in narcolepsy. Clones were read by immunoSEQ multiplex PCR, and TCRdb kept only the in-frame ones, dropping some. The sample lists under 20,000 clones, 85% to 90% seen once, with approximately 0.73% in the top ten. The sample consisted of memory (CD45RA-) CD4+ T cells from blood. Receptors were obtained from a human donor in good health.

The V gene is TRBV5-1, the J gene TRBJ2-5; TRBD2 matches at 12 bases. The ends lost 3 bases at V and 5 bases at J; junction bases unmatched: 11. CDR1 is SGHRS and CDR2 is YFSETQ in the germline V gene. This CDR3 comprises 17 residues. In DNA, the CDR3 is TGCGCCAGCAGCTCCCGTCTAGCGGGGGGGTCGTGGGAGACCCAGTACTTC. Amino acid sequence: CASSSRLAGGSWETQYF.

The rearrangement uses TRBV29-1 and TRBJ2-1; possibly TRBD1 for D (5 bases). The CDR3 totals 12 residues. Trimming removed 4 bases at V and 6 bases at J, with 10 bases between. Germline CDR1 SQVTM, CDR2 ANQGSEA. The CDR3 DNA is TGCAGCGTTGTTGGGGCGGTCAATGAGCAGTTCTTC. Residues: CSVVGAVNEQFF.

This clone was counted once. The chain links TRBV10-3 to TRBJ2-5; D may match TRBD1 or TRBD2 (6 bases each). The J call is uncertain, as TRBJ2-7 better fits the DNA end. The CDR3 consists of 17 residues. CDR1 is ENHRY and CDR2 is SYGVKD in the germline V gene. CDR3 bases: TGTGCCATCAGTGACCGGGGGCGGGCGCCATCCACATACGAGCAGTACTTC. It encodes CAISDRGRAPSTYEQYF.

V is TRBV27 and J is TRBJ2-7, with D hard to call. Trimming left V 1 base short and J 2 bases short, with 12 bases between. Per germline, CDR1 MNHEY and CDR2 SMNVEV (reference sequence). This CDR3 is built from 15 residues. The CDR3 sequence is CASSLWARLPYEQYF. In DNA form, the CDR3 reads TGTGCCAGCAGTTTATGGGCGAGGTTACCCTACGAGCAGTACTTC.

This chain connects TRBV7-2 to TRBJ2-2; D uncertain. The germline V gene has CDR1 SGHTA and CDR2 FQGNSA. Trimming stripped 1 base from V and 3 bases from J, with 12 bases between. This CDR3 has 16 amino acids. The CDR3 here is CASSLVLGGYTGELFF. As DNA, the CDR3 is TGTGCCAGCAGCTTAGTCCTTGGTGGGTACACCGGGGAGCTGTTTTTT. The complete variable domain, with remaining parts taken from reference TRBV7-2 and TRBJ2-2, reads GAGVSQSPSNKVTEKGKDVELRCDPISGHTALYWYRQSLGQGLEFLIYFQGNSAPDKSGLPSDRFSAERTGGSVSTLTIQRTQQEDSAVYLCASSLVLGGYTGELFFGEGSRLTVL.

The chain combines TRBV10-3 with TRBJ1-3, with a possible D match to TRBD1 (5 bases). Germline lookup yields CDR1 ENHRY and CDR2 SYGVKD. The V end was cut by 4 bases, the J end by 4 bases, with 11 bases between. The CDR3 is 14 residues long. CDR3 protein: CAISGEGRGNTIYF. The CDR3 DNA sequence: TGTGCCATCAGTGGAGAGGGGAGAGGAAACACCATATATTTT.

V gene TRBV4-1 combines with J gene TRBJ2-7; a weak D match, TRBD1 (7 bases). Germline CDR1 is MGHRA and CDR2 is YSYEKL. This CDR3 is built from 15 residues. V lost 5 bases to trimming and J lost 3 bases, with 17 bases between them. The CDR3 DNA reads TGCGCCAGCAGCGCGGGAATTACAGGGGACTACGAGCAGTACTTC. It codes for CASSAGITGDYEQYF.

V and J are TRBV7-2 and TRBJ1-5; D remains ambiguous. From germline, CDR1 is SGHTA and CDR2 FQGNSA. V lost 1 base to trimming and J lost 6 bases, with 13 bases between them. The CDR3 consists of 15 residues. CDR3 in amino acids: CASSLGAGSGQPQHF. In DNA form, the CDR3 reads TGTGCCAGCAGCTTAGGGGCGGGTTCGGGTCAGCCCCAGCATTTT.

The genes are TRBV5-1 and TRBJ2-1; D is uncertain. This CDR3 is 13 amino acids long. CDR1 is SGHRS, CDR2 YFSETQ, per germline. Trimming left V 1 base short and J 12 bases short, with 14 bases between. The chain's CDR3 is CASSLITVSGQFF. CDR3 coding DNA: TGCGCCAGCAGCTTGATCACAGTAAGTGGGCAGTTCTTC. Drawing the rest from reference TRBV5-1 and TRBJ2-1, the complete variable domain is KAGVTQTPRYLIKTRGQQVTLSCSPISGHRSVSWYQQTPGQGLQFLFEYFSETQRNKGNFPGRFSGRQFSNSRSEMNVSTLELGDSALYLCASSLITVSGQFFGPGTRLTVL.

J is TRBJ1-4 and V is TRBV2; 10 bases agree with TRBD1. Germline loops: CDR1 SNHLY, CDR2 FYNNEI. This CDR3 is built from 17 residues. V lost 5 bases, J lost 7 bases, and 13 bases stayed unmatched. CDR3 loop: CASSLRQGASTGEKLFF. CDR3 in DNA: TGTGCCAGCAGTCTCCGACAGGGGGCCTCAACCGGTGAAAAACTGTTTTTT.

The chain links TRBV5-8 to TRBJ1-5; D not certain. The CDR3 has 14 amino acids. Trimming removed 1 base from V and 4 bases from J, with 9 bases in between. The germline CDR1 and CDR2 sequences are SGHTS and YDEGEE. CDR3 DNA: TGTGCCAGCAGCTTGTATAGGATAAATCAGCCCCAGCATTTT. Residues: CASSLYRINQPQHF.

The rearrangement links TRBV5-1 to TRBJ2-1, with a possible D match to TRBD2 (6 bases). The CDR3 has 13 amino acids. The germline V gene encodes CDR1 SGHRS and CDR2 YFSETQ. V shed 4 bases and J shed 6 bases, with 11 bases lying between them. DNA of the CDR3: TGCGCCAGCAGCCCGGGACTTCCCAATGAGCAGTTCTTC. Protein product: CASSPGLPNEQFF.

This clone was observed a few times. This chain connects TRBV23-1 to TRBJ1-1; D is undetermined. TRBV23-1 is reported as an ORF; its role is uncertain. This CDR3 is built from 14 residues. V shed 7 bases and J shed 0 bases, with 12 bases lying between them. CDR3 nucleotides: TGCGCCAGCACCAAATTAGGCCTGAACACTGAAGCTTTCTTT. As protein: CASTKLGLNTEAFF.

The chain links TRBV14 to TRBJ1-2; D remains unclear. Between the trimmed V and J ends, which lost 4 bases and 1 base, there was a span of 7 bases. From germline, CDR1 is SGHDN and CDR2 FVKESK. The CDR3 contains 13 residues. CDR3 amino acids: CASSPQINYGYTF. CDR3 sequence (DNA): TGTGCCAGCAGCCCACAGATTAACTATGGCTACACCTTC.

CDR3 nucleotide sequence: TGTGCCACCAGCGTATGGACAGGACTAGTCATGAACACTGAAGCTTTCTTT. It codes for CATSVWTGLVMNTEAFF. The rearrangement links TRBV15 to TRBJ1-1; TRBD1 matches at 7 bases. With 5 bases clipped from V and 0 bases from J, the junction kept 12 bases outside the gene matches. The CDR3 contains 17 residues. In germline, CDR1 is LNHNV, CDR2 YYDKDF (reference sequence). The entire variable domain, with the rest obtained from reference TRBV15 and TRBJ1-1, is as follows: DAMVIQNPRYQVTQFGKPVTLSCSQTLNHNVMYWYQQKSSQAPKLLFHYYDKDFNNEADTPDNFQSRRPNTSFCFLDIRSPGLGDTAMYLCATSVWTGLVMNTEAFFGQGTRLTVV.

This clone was counted once. The rearrangement uses TRBV7-2 and TRBJ1-6; D perhaps matches TRBD1 (5 bases). This CDR3 spans 13 amino acids. Germline CDR1 reads SGHTA; CDR2 reads FQGNSA. V was cut by 7 bases and J by 8 bases, with 12 bases left in between. As DNA, the CDR3 is TGTGCCAGCACGGGGGTCCCTTATTCACCCCTCCACTTT. Translation gives CASTGVPYSPLHF.

This clone showed up just a few times. The chain uses TRBV10-1 and TRBJ1-4; 7 bases align to TRBD1. Germline CDR1 reads WNHNN; CDR2 reads SYGVQD (reference sequence). This CDR3 is built from 13 residues. V dropped 8 bases and J dropped 4; count of bases not matched to a gene: 4. The CDR3 sequence is CASPGGYNEKLFF. The CDR3 DNA reads as TGCGCCAGCCCAGGGGGTTATAATGAAAAACTGTTTTTT.

The CDR3 region is CASSLAAGGDGYTF. CDR3 DNA sequence: TGTGCCAGCAGCTTAGCTGCTGGGGGAGATGGCTACACCTTC. This chain links TRBV7-9 with TRBJ1-2; D might be TRBD1 (5 bases). The length of the CDR3 is 14 residues. CDR1 is SEHNR, CDR2 FQNEAQ, per germline (reference sequence). V gave up 0 bases and J gave up 6 bases, with 11 bases separating them. The complete variable domain, with remaining parts taken from reference TRBV7-9 and TRBJ1-2, reads DTGVSQNPRHKITKRGQNVTFRCDPISEHNRLYWYRQTLGQGPEFLTYFQNEAQLEKSRLLSDRFSAERPKGSFSTLEIQRTEQGDSAMYLCASSLAAGGDGYTFGSGTRLTVV.

This chain joins TRBV2 and TRBJ2-3; tentatively, D is TRBD1 or TRBD2 (5 bases each). Germline V gives CDR1 SNHLY, CDR2 FYNNEI. The CDR3 length is 14 residues. Trimming took 7 bases from V and 2 from J, leaving 13 bases between them. The CDR3 coding sequence is TGTGCCAGCAAGGAAGAGGGGAACACAGATACGCAGTATTTT. Translated, it gives CASKEEGNTDTQYF. Together with reference TRBV2 and TRBJ2-3, the CDR3 gives the full variable domain: EPEVTQTPSHQVTQMGQEVILRCVPISNHLYFYWYRQILGQKVEFLVSFYNNEISEKSEIFDDQFSVERPDGSNFTLKIRSTKLEDSAMYFCASKEEGNTDTQYFGPGTRLTVL.

The V call is TRBV5-1, the J call TRBJ2-3; 8 bases are a match to TRBD2. V dropped 6 bases and J dropped 2; count of bases not matched to a gene: 8. Looked up from germline, CDR1 is SGHRS and CDR2 is YFSETQ. This CDR3 is 15 amino acids long. CDR3 sequence: CASTPGGAITDTQYF. The DNA for the CDR3 is TGCGCCAGCACCCCGGGGGGGGCGATCACAGATACGCAGTATTTT. The variable domain in full, completed from reference TRBV5-1 and TRBJ2-3, reads KAGVTQTPRYLIKTRGQQVTLSCSPISGHRSVSWYQQTPGQGLQFLFEYFSETQRNKGNFPGRFSGRQFSNSRSEMNVSTLELGDSALYLCASTPGGAITDTQYFGPGTRLTVL.

The V call is TRBV7-8, the J call TRBJ1-4, with TRBD1 as a possible D gene (6 bases). Trimming removed 5 bases at V and 7 bases at J, with 14 bases between. The CDR3 has 14 amino acids. Germline V gene lookup returns CDR1 SGHVS and CDR2 FQNEAQ. In nucleotides, the CDR3 is TGTGCCAGCAGCCTCGGACAGATGGGTGAAAAACTGTTTTTT. It translates to CASSLGQMGEKLFF. The entire variable domain, with the rest obtained from reference TRBV7-8 and TRBJ1-4, is as follows: GAGVSQSPRYKVAKRGQDVALRCDPISGHVSLFWYQQALGQGPEFLTYFQNEAQLDKSGLPSDRFFAERPEGSVSTLKIQRTQQEDSAVYLCASSLGQMGEKLFFGSGTQLSVL.

The V gene is TRBV19, the J gene TRBJ1-1; TRBD1 agrees at 9 bases. The CDR3 length is 17 residues. Germline V lookup: CDR1 LNHDA, CDR2 SQIVND (reference sequence). The ends lost 3 bases at V and 0 bases at J; junction bases unmatched: 8. The DNA for the CDR3 is TGTGCCAGTAGTATTTTCACAGGGGGCAGAATGAACACTGAAGCTTTCTTT. Translation gives CASSIFTGGRMNTEAFF.

This chain uses TRBV7-2 with TRBJ2-5; D call uncertain. Trimming left V 3 bases short and J 7 bases short, with 9 bases between. The CDR3 has 12 residues. Germline V gene sequence: CDR1 SGHTA, CDR2 FQGNSA. CDR3 sequence: CASSFPERTQYF. The CDR3 DNA reads TGTGCCAGCAGCTTTCCCGAGAGGACCCAGTACTTC. The variable domain in full, completed from reference TRBV7-2 and TRBJ2-5, reads GAGVSQSPSNKVTEKGKDVELRCDPISGHTALYWYRQSLGQGLEFLIYFQGNSAPDKSGLPSDRFSAERTGGSVSTLTIQRTQQEDSAVYLCASSFPERTQYFGPGTRLLVL.

A note on this clone: In the same sample, other DNA sequences code for this CDR3. This chain connects TRBV2 to TRBJ2-6, with D unclear. Trimming removed 3 bases from V and 0 bases from J, with 15 bases in between. The CDR3 contains 18 residues. The germline V gene encodes CDR1 SNHLY and CDR2 FYNNEI. CDR3 residues: CASSDAAAKSSGANVLTF. Written as DNA, the CDR3 is TGTGCCAGCAGTGACGCGGCAGCAAAAAGCTCTGGGGCCAACGTCCTGACTTTC.

The CDR3 loop is CASSLVYRYRQGTGELFF. The CDR3 DNA reads TGTGCCAGCAGCTTAGTTTATCGTTATAGGCAGGGAACCGGGGAGCTGTTTTTT. The genes are TRBV11-3 and TRBJ2-2, with D perhaps TRBD1 (5 bases). V lost 1 base to trimming and J lost 5 bases, with 20 bases between them. This CDR3 is built from 18 residues. Germline loops: CDR1 SGHNT, CDR2 YENEEA.

A single count supports this clone. The chain combines TRBV5-1 with TRBJ2-7; the match to TRBD1 covers 8 bases. The CDR3 totals 12 residues. Germline CDR1 is SGHRS and CDR2 is YFSETQ. J was trimmed by 8 bases and V by 4 bases; bases with no gene match: 5. The DNA of the CDR3 is TGCGCCAGCAGCCCGGACAGGGATAAGCAGTACTTC. This translates into CASSPDRDKQYF.